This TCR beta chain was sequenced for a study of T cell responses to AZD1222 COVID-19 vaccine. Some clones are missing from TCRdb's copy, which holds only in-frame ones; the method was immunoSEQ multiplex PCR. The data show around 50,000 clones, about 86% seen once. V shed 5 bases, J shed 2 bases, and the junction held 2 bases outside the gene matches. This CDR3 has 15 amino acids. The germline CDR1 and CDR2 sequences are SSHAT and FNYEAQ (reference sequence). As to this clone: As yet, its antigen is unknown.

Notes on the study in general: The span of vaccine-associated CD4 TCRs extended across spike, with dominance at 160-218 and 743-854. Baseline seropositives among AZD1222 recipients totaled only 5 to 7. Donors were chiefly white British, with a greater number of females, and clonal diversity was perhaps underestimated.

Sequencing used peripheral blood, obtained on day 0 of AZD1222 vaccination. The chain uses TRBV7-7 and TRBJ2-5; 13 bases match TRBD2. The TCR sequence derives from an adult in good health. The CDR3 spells CASSLGLAGQETQYF. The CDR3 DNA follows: TGTGCCAGCAGCCTGGGACTAGCGGGACAAGAGACCCAGTACTTC.